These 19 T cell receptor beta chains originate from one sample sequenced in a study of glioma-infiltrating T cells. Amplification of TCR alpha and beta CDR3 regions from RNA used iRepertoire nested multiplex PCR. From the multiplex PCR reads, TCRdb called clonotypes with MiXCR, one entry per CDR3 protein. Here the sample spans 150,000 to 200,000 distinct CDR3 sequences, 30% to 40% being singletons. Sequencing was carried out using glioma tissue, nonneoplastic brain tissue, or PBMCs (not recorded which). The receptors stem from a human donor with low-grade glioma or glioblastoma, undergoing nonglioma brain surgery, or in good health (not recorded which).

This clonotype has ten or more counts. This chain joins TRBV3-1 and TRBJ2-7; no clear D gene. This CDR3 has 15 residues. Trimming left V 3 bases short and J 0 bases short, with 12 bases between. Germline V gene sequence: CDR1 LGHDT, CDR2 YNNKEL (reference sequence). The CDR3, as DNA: TGTGCCAGCAGCCACGCTCTAGGTAGCTCCTACGAGCAGTACTTC. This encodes CASSHALGSSYEQYF.

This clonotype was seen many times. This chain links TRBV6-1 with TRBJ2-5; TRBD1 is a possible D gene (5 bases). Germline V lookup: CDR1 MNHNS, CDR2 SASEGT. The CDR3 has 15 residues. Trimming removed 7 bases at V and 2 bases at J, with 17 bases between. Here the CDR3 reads CASNLHPQAQETQYF. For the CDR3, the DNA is TGTGCCAGCAACCTCCACCCACAGGCGCAAGAGACCCAGTACTTC.

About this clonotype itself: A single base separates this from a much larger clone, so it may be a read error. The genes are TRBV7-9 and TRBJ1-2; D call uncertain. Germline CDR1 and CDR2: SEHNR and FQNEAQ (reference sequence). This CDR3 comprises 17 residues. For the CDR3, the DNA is TGCGCCAGCAGCCAAGGTCCAGGCCAGGCGGTAGACTATGGCTACACCTTC. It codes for CASSQGPGQAVDYGYTF.

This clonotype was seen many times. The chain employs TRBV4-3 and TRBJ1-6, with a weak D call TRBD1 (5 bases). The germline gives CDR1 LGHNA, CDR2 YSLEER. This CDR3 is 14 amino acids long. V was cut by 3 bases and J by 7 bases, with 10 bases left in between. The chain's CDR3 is CASSHDKGNSPLHF. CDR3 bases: TGCGCCAGCAGCCACGATAAGGGGAATTCACCCCTCCACTTT.

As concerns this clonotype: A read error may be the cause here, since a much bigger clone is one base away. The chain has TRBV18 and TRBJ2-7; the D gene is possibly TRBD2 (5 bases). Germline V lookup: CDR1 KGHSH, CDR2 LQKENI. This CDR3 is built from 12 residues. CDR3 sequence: CAISPRDYEQYF. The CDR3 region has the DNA TGTGCCATCTCACCTCGGGACTACGAGCAGTACTTC.

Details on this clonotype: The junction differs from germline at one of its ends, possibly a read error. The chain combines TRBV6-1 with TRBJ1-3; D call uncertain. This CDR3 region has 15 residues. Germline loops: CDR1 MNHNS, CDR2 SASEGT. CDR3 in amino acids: CASSVDGFAGNTMYF. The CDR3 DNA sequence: TGTGCCAGCAGCGTAGACGGGTTCGCGGGGAACACCATGTATTTT.

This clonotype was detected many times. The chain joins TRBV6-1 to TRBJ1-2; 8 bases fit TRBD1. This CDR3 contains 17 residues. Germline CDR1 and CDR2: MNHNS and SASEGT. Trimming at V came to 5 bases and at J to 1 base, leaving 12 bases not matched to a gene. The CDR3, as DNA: TGTGCCAGCAGTAAGGGACAGGCCCGCCTAAATAACTATGGCTACACCTTC. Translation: CASSKGQARLNNYGYTF.

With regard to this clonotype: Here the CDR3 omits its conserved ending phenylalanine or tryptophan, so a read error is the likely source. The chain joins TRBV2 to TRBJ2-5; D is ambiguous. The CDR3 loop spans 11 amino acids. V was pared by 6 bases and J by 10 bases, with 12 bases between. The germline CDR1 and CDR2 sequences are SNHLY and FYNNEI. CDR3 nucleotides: TGTGCCAGCAGCTGGGCAAGGAACCAGTACTTA. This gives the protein CASSWARNQYL.

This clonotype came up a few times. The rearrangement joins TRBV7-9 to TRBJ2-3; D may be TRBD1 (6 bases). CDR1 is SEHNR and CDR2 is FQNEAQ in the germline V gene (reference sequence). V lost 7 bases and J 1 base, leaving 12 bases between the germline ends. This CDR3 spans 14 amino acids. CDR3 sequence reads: CASTGATGTDTQYF. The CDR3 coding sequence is TGTGCCAGCACAGGGGCTACAGGCACAGATACGCAGTATTTT.

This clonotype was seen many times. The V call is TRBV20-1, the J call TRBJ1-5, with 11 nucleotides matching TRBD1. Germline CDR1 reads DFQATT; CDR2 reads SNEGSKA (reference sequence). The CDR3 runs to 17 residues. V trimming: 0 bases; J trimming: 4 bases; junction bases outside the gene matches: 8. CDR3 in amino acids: CSARDGGTGGNNQPQHF. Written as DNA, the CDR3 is TGCAGTGCTAGAGATGGAGGGACAGGGGGTAATAATCAGCCCCAGCATTTT.

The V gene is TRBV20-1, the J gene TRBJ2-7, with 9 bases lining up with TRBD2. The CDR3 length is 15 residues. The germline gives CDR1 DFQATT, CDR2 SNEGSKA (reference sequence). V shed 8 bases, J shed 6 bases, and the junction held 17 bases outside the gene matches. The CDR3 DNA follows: TGCAGTCGCATGAAGGGACTAGCCCGGGGGACCGAGCAGTACTTC. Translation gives CSRMKGLARGTEQYF.

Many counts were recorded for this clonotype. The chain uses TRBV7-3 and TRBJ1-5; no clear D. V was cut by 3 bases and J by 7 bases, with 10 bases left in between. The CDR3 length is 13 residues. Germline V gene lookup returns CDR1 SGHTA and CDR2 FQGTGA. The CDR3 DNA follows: TGTGCCAGCAGCTTTATGGAAGGACAGCCCCAGCATTTT. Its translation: CASSFMEGQPQHF.

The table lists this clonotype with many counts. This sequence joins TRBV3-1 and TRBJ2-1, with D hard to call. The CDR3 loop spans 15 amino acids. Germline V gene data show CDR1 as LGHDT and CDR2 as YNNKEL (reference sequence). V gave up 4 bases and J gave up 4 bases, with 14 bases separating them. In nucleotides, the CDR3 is TGTGCCAGCAGCCGGACCACGTCGAATTACAATGAGCAGTTCTTC. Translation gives CASSRTTSNYNEQFF.

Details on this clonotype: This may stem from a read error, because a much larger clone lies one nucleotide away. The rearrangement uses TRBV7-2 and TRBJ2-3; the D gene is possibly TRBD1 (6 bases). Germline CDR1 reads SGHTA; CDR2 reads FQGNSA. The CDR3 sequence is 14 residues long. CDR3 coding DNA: TGTGCCAGCAGCTCCTGGACAGACACAGATATGCAGTATTTT. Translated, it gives CASSSWTDTDMQYF.

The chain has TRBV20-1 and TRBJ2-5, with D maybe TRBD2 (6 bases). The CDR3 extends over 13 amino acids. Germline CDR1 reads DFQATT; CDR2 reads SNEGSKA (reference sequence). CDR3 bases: TGCATTTCTAGAGCGGTTGGAGGGGAGACCCAGTACTTC. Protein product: CISRAVGGETQYF.

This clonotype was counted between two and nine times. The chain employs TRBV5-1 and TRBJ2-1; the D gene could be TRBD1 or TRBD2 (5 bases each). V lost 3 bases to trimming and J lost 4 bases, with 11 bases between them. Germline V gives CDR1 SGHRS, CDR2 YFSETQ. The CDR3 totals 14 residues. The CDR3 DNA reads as TGCGCCAGCAGCTACCGGGACGGGTACAATGAGCAGTTCTTC. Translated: CASSYRDGYNEQFF.

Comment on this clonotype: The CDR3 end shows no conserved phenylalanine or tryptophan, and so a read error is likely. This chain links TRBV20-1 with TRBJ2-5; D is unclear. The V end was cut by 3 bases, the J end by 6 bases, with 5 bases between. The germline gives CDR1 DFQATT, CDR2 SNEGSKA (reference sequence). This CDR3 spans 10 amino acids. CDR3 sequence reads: CSASGKTQYL. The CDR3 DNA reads TGCAGTGCTAGCGGCAAGACCCAGTACTTA.

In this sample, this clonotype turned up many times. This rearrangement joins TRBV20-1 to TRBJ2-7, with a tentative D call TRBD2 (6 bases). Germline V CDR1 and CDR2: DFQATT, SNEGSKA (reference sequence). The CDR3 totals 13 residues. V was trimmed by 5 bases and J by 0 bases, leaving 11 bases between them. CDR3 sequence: CSAPGLYSYEQYF. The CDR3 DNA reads TGCAGTGCTCCGGGACTGTACTCCTACGAGCAGTACTTC.

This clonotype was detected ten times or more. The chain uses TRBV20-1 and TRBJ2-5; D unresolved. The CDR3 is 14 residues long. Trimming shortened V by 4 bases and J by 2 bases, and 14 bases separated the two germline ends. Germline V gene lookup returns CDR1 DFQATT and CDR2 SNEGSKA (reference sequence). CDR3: CSATRSGFQETQYF. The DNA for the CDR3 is TGCAGTGCTACAAGATCGGGCTTTCAAGAGACCCAGTACTTC.